Below are 7 T cell receptor beta chains sequenced from a single sample in a study of glioma-infiltrating T cells after dendritic cell vaccination. Produced via immunoSEQ multiplex PCR; TCRdb's table is partial and in-frame only. This sample has some 100,000 clones, with around three quarters found just once. The input for sequencing was blood, taken before dendritic cell vaccination. The receptors derive from a human donor with glioblastoma.

The V call is TRBV6-1, the J call TRBJ2-4; 10 bases line up with TRBD1. V gave up 9 bases and J gave up 6 bases; unmatched junction bases: 8. The CDR3 is 14 residues long. Germline V gene lookup returns CDR1 MNHNS and CDR2 SASEGT. The CDR3 is CASVPGQGINIQYF. The DNA for the CDR3 is TGTGCCAGTGTACCGGGACAGGGGATAAACATTCAGTACTTC.

This sequence joins TRBV30 and TRBJ1-5; TRBD1 agrees at 8 bases. Trimming removed 4 bases from V and 3 bases from J; junction bases left unmatched: 5. Germline CDR1 GTSNPN, CDR2 SVGIG (reference sequence). This CDR3 has 14 residues. The CDR3 region is CAWNRGQVNQPQHF. The CDR3 DNA sequence: TGTGCCTGGAATAGGGGACAGGTCAATCAGCCCCAGCATTTT.

The chain is built from TRBV2 and TRBJ1-1, with a weak D call TRBD1 (6 bases). The CDR3 runs 14 residues. Between the trimmed V and J ends, which lost 6 bases and 3 bases, there was a span of 14 bases. Germline CDR1 reads SNHLY; CDR2 reads FYNNEI. CDR3 sequence (DNA): TGTGCCAGCAGATCTTCGGACAGAGACACTGAAGCTTTCTTT. Protein: CASRSSDRDTEAFF.

The chain couples TRBV7-6 to TRBJ2-1; D possibly corresponds to TRBD1 (5 bases). The CDR3 runs 17 residues. Trimming pared 2 bases from V and 0 bases from J, leaving 14 bases between. In germline, CDR1 is SGHVS, CDR2 FNYEAQ. The CDR3 region has the DNA TGTGCCAGCAGCTTAAACGCAGGGCAGAGCTCCTACAATGAGCAGTTCTTC. Translated: CASSLNAGQSSYNEQFF.

A word on this clone: This probably arose from a read error, given a far larger clone one base away. The same CDR3 can be traced to other DNA sequences in this sample. The chain carries TRBV4-1 and TRBJ2-7; D is unresolved. Deletions cut 0 bases from V and 3 bases from J, with 3 bases between. Germline values: CDR1 MGHRA, CDR2 YSYEKL. The CDR3 length is 12 residues. The CDR3 sequence: CASSQDNYEQYF. CDR3 DNA sequence: TGCGCCAGCAGCCAAGATAACTACGAGCAGTACTTC.

The rearrangement links TRBV6-5 to TRBJ2-1, with a tentative D call TRBD1 (5 bases). Trimming removed 3 bases at V and 10 bases at J, with 16 bases between. CDR3 length: 14 amino acids. Germline lookup yields CDR1 MNHEY and CDR2 SVGAGI. The DNA for the CDR3 is TGTGCCAGCAGTTATGGGGCCCTAAAGGGCGAGCAGTTCTTC. Its translation: CASSYGALKGEQFF.

The rearrangement links TRBV30 to TRBJ2-2; 13 bases align to TRBD2. The length of the CDR3 is 12 residues. Unmatched junction bases numbered 4, after V lost 5 bases and J lost 13 bases. The germline V gene has CDR1 GTSNPN and CDR2 SVGIG (reference sequence). In nucleotides, the CDR3 is TGTGCCTGGGGACGACTAGCGGGAGGGCTGTTTTTT. Its translation is CAWGRLAGGLFF.